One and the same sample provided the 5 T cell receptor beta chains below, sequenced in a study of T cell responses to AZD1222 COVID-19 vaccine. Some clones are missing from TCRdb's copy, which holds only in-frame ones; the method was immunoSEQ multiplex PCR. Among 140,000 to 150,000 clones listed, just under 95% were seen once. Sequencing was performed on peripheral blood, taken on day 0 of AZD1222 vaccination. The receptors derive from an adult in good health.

The CDR3 DNA sequence: TGCGCCAGCAGCCCGAGGGGTAACACCATATATTTT. It is translated as CASSPRGNTIYF. V is TRBV4-1 and J is TRBJ1-3; tentative D call: TRBD1 (5 bases). The CDR3 loop spans 12 amino acids. Germline V CDR1 and CDR2: MGHRA, YSYEKL. V gave up 4 bases and J gave up 7 bases, with 8 bases separating them.

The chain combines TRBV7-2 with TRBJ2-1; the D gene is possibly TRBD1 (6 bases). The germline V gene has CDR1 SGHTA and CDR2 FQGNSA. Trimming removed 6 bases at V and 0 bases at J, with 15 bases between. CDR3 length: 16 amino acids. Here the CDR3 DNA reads TGTGCCAGCAGAAGGGACATCTCGAGCTCCTACAATGAGCAGTTCTTC. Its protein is CASRRDISSSYNEQFF.

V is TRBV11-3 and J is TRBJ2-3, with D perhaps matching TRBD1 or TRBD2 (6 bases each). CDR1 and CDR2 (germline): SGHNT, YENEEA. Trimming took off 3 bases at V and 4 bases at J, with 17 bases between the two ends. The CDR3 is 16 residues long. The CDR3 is CASSFGGHPPPDTQYF. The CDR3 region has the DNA TGTGCCAGCAGCTTCGGGGGCCACCCCCCCCCAGATACGCAGTATTTT.

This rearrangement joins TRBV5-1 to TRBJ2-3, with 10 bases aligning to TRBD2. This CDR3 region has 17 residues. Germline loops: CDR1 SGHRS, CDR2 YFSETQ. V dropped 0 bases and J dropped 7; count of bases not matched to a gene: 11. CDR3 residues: CASSLGFASGSVNTQYF. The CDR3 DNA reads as TGCGCCAGCAGCTTGGGTTTCGCTAGCGGGAGTGTGAATACGCAGTATTTT.

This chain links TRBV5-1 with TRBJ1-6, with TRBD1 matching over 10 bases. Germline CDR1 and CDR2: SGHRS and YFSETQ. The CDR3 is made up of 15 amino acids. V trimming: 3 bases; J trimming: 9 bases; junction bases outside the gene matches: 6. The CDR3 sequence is CASSWGQGTRSPLHF. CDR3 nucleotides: TGCGCCAGCAGCTGGGGACAGGGGACGCGTTCACCCCTCCACTTT.